Listed here are 20 T cell receptor beta chains from one sample, sequenced in a study of blood T cells in healthy people across ages. The second PCR ran roughly 7 to 12 cycles with a sample-barcoded 5' primer and J-beta primers. TCRdb ran MiXCR on the 5' RACE reads and lists one entry per CDR3 protein. This sample has 450,000 to 700,000 distinct CDR3 sequences, with about 26% found just once. Sequences were obtained from blood. These receptors all stem from a woman aged 70-85 years in good health.

This clonotype was counted a few times. J is TRBJ2-1 and V is TRBV30; 8 nucleotides match TRBD2. CDR1 and CDR2 (germline): GTSNPN, SVGIG (reference sequence). Trimming cost V 8 bases and J 2 bases; bases outside gene matches: 5. This CDR3 is built from 13 residues. This CDR3 is CAGIAGTYNEQFF. The CDR3 DNA is TGTGCCGGGATAGCGGGGACCTACAATGAGCAGTTCTTC.

This clonotype was seen only a few times. The chain recombines TRBV7-9 with TRBJ2-2; D is unresolved. The CDR3 is made up of 17 amino acids. Trimming left V 5 bases short and J 2 bases short, with 18 bases between. Germline V gene sequence: CDR1 SEHNR, CDR2 FQNEAQ (reference sequence). The CDR3 loop is CASSPVKGLKNTGELFF. Here the CDR3 DNA reads TGTGCCAGCAGCCCCGTGAAGGGCTTAAAAAACACCGGGGAGCTGTTTTTT.

This clonotype has a handful of counts. This chain connects TRBV5-1 to TRBJ1-4, with D hard to call. The V gene lost 0 bases and the J gene lost 4 bases, with 13 bases spanning the gap. The germline CDR1 and CDR2 sequences are SGHRS and YFSETQ. This CDR3 has 16 residues. CDR3 region: CASSLGVGDFNEKLFF. The CDR3 DNA follows: TGCGCCAGCAGCTTGGGTGTCGGAGACTTTAATGAAAAACTGTTTTTT. Using reference TRBV5-1 and TRBJ1-4 for the parts outside the CDR3, the full variable domain is KAGVTQTPRYLIKTRGQQVTLSCSPISGHRSVSWYQQTPGQGLQFLFEYFSETQRNKGNFPGRFSGRQFSNSRSEMNVSTLELGDSALYLCASSLGVGDFNEKLFFGSGTQLSVL.

In its sample, this clonotype was seen many times. The genes are TRBV7-2 and TRBJ2-3, with TRBD2 matching over 8 bases. This CDR3 region has 14 residues. J gave up 6 bases and V 5 bases, and 7 bases lay outside the gene matches. In germline, CDR1 is SGHTA, CDR2 FQGNSA. CDR3 sequence (DNA): TGTGCCAGCAGCCGGACGACTAGCGTGGATACGCAGTATTTT. Translation gives CASSRTTSVDTQYF.

The J gene is TRBJ2-5, the V gene TRBV27, with a tentative D call TRBD2 (5 bases). TRBJ2-7 matches the DNA end more closely, so the J call is doubtful. Germline V gene data show CDR1 as MNHEY and CDR2 as SMNVEV (reference sequence). The CDR3 loop spans 14 amino acids. In nucleotides, the CDR3 is TGTGCCAGCAGTAACCCGGGGAGCTCCTACGAGCAGTACTTC. Amino acid sequence: CASSNPGSSYEQYF.

The chain carries TRBV5-1 and TRBJ2-3, with TRBD2 matching over 7 bases. The CDR3 has 17 residues. Germline V gives CDR1 SGHRS, CDR2 YFSETQ. V lost 4 bases, J lost 0 bases, and 11 bases stayed unmatched. CDR3 residues: CASSAATGRVSTDTQYF. CDR3 coding DNA: TGCGCCAGCAGCGCTGCGACTGGGAGGGTGAGCACAGATACGCAGTATTTT.

This clonotype was recorded a few times. The CDR3 spells CAWRPGTSRMTQYF. For the CDR3, the DNA is TGTGCCTGGAGACCCGGGACATCCCGTATGACCCAGTACTTC. The chain joins TRBV30 to TRBJ2-5; a weak D match, TRBD1 (6 bases). The CDR3 runs 14 residues. The ends were cut back, 3 bases at V and 7 bases at J, with 18 bases in the middle. Germline CDR1 reads GTSNPN; CDR2 reads SVGIG (reference sequence).

This chain uses TRBV4-3 with TRBJ2-1; TRBD1 agrees at 7 bases. CDR1 is LGHNA, CDR2 YSLEER, per germline. V shed 4 bases, J shed 5 bases, and the junction held 14 bases outside the gene matches. CDR3 length: 17 residues. The CDR3 coding sequence is TGCGCCAGCAGCCGAGTTTTTGAGGGACAGACTAACAATGAGCAGTTCTTC. Translating gives CASSRVFEGQTNNEQFF.

This clonotype has a handful of counts. This chain joins TRBV12-3 or TRBV12-4 and TRBJ1-5; D gene uncertain. V shed 3 bases and J shed 11 bases, with 11 bases lying between them. The CDR3 is 12 residues long. CDR3 protein: CASSFRREAQHF. CDR3 bases: TGTGCCAGCAGTTTTCGCCGGGAAGCCCAGCATTTT.

This clonotype was detected only a few times. A much bigger clone sits one base away, suggesting this may be a read error. The chain carries TRBV6-2 or TRBV6-3 and TRBJ1-2; no reliable D call. This CDR3 has 14 amino acids. Looked up from germline, CDR1 is MNHEY and CDR2 is SVGEGT. In DNA form, the CDR3 reads TGTGTCAGCAGGACCTACGGAGTGAACTATGGCTACACCTTC. This codes for CVSRTYGVNYGYTF.

In regard to this clonotype: Given the absence of the conserved phenylalanine or tryptophan at the CDR3 end, a read error is likely. The chain is built from TRBV4-2 and TRBJ1-2, with 8 bases aligning to TRBD1. Germline V CDR1 and CDR2: LGHNA, YNFKEQ. The CDR3 covers 15 residues. With 0 bases clipped from V and 8 bases from J, the junction kept 8 bases outside the gene matches. CDR3 residues: CASSQDLGTGWGYTL. The DNA for the CDR3 is TGTGCCAGCAGCCAAGATCTGGGGACAGGCTGGGGCTACACCCTC.

This clonotype was found a few times. V gene TRBV20-1 combines with J gene TRBJ2-5; TRBD2 matches 8 bases. The germline V gene has CDR1 DFQATT and CDR2 SNEGSKA (reference sequence). The CDR3 has 17 amino acids. V dropped 0 bases and J dropped 5; count of bases not matched to a gene: 14. The CDR3 here is CSARDPLRGGISETQYF. CDR3 coding DNA: TGCAGTGCTAGAGATCCCCTACGGGGGGGCATTTCGGAGACCCAGTACTTC.

This clonotype was observed a few times. The chain uses TRBV5-5 and TRBJ2-7; tentatively, D is TRBD1 or TRBD2 (6 bases each). This CDR3 comprises 15 residues. The V end lost 4 bases, the J end lost 4 bases, and 18 bases lay between the germline ends. Per the germline V gene, CDR1 is SGHKS and CDR2 is YYEKEE (reference sequence). The CDR3: CASSPVGQGRYEQYF. CDR3 sequence (DNA): TGTGCCAGCAGCCCGGTCGGGCAGGGGAGGTACGAGCAGTACTTC.

The genes are TRBV4-1 and TRBJ2-2; the match to TRBD2 covers 8 bases. The V gene end was trimmed by 2 bases and the J gene end by 7 bases; junction bases not matched to a gene: 6. The CDR3 is made up of 15 amino acids. Germline CDR1 and CDR2: MGHRA and YSYEKL. The CDR3 bases are TGCGCCAGCAGCCAAACCGGACTAGCCGTCGGGGAGCTGTTTTTT. The encoded protein is CASSQTGLAVGELFF.

The J gene is TRBJ2-2, the V gene TRBV6-2 or TRBV6-3; D not resolved. This CDR3 is built from 14 residues. Germline CDR1 MNHEY, CDR2 SVGEGT. Trimming removed 3 bases from V and 0 bases from J, with 5 bases in between. CDR3 residues: CASSYFPNTGELFF. The CDR3 DNA sequence: TGTGCCAGCAGTTATTTCCCGAACACCGGGGAGCTGTTTTTT.

The CDR3 DNA is TGTGCCAGCAGTGACTCATCCGCGGTAGCTTTCTTT. It yields the protein CASSDSSAVAFF. The chain carries TRBV6-4 and TRBJ1-1; no definite D call. This CDR3 has 12 residues. The V gene lost 0 bases and the J gene lost 10 bases, with 9 bases spanning the gap. The germline V gene has CDR1 MRHNA and CDR2 SNTAGT.

The chain links TRBV11-2 to TRBJ1-3; no definite D call. The ends were cut back, 6 bases at V and 0 bases at J, with 9 bases in the middle. Germline V CDR1 and CDR2: SGHAT, FQNNGV. The CDR3 length is 14 residues. For the CDR3, the DNA is TGTGCCAGCAGTCGGGGTCTCTCTGGAAACACCATATATTTT. Its protein product is CASSRGLSGNTIYF.

The chain employs TRBV2 and TRBJ2-3; 12 bases map to TRBD2. The V gene end was trimmed by 4 bases and the J gene end by 6 bases; junction bases not matched to a gene: 8. CDR1 is SNHLY and CDR2 is FYNNEI in the germline V gene. CDR3 length equals 16 residues. The CDR3 loop reads CASSGDRTSGEDTQYF. Written as DNA, the CDR3 is TGTGCCAGCAGTGGGGATAGGACTAGCGGGGAGGATACGCAGTATTTT.

This clonotype turned up a few times. The chain joins TRBV7-2 to TRBJ2-5; either TRBD1 or TRBD2 may fit D (7 bases each). Germline V gene data show CDR1 as SGHTA and CDR2 as FQGNSA. V was clipped by 3 bases and J by 4 bases, with 15 bases between them. The CDR3 has 15 amino acids. CDR3 bases: TGTGCCAGCAGCTTCCAGGGGGGGCCCATAGAGACCCAGTACTTC. Translated, it gives CASSFQGGPIETQYF. Using reference TRBV7-2 and TRBJ2-5 for the parts outside the CDR3, the full variable domain is GAGVSQSPSNKVTEKGKDVELRCDPISGHTALYWYRQSLGQGLEFLIYFQGNSAPDKSGLPSDRFSAERTGGSVSTLTIQRTQQEDSAVYLCASSFQGGPIETQYFGPGTRLLVL.

This clonotype has only a few counts. The gene calls are TRBV5-1 and TRBJ2-5, with D perhaps matching TRBD2 (6 bases). V shed 3 bases and J shed 4 bases, with 16 bases lying between them. The CDR3 consists of 15 residues. Germline CDR1 is SGHRS and CDR2 is YFSETQ. CDR3 nucleotide sequence: TGCGCCAGCAGCTCCAATAAGGTGGGAGGAGAGACCCAGTACTTC. Protein: CASSSNKVGGETQYF.